The entry that follows covers one TCR beta chain sequence. Its antigen is not known. The CDR3 spans 19 residues. The germline V gene encodes CDR1 SGHDT and CDR2 YYEEEE. Trimming left V 0 bases short and J 4 bases short, with 24 bases between. This entry comes from a study of CD8 T cells in ankylosing spondylitis. TCRdb processed the 5' RACE reads anew with MiXCR; each CDR3 protein has one entry. The data show fewer than 250,000 distinct CDR3 sequences, roughly a third seen once. Overall study findings and caveats: Within peripheral blood, clones linked to disease were CD8+ and relatively rare. Typical of ankylosing spondylitis blood, it appeared, was a TCR beta motif of roughly eight highly homologous variants. There were earlier reports of some motif variants in reactive arthritis synovial fluid and blood.

The sample consisted of blood, either unsorted or a sorted T cell fraction (not recorded which). The receptor was derived from a male donor with ankylosing spondylitis or in good health (not recorded which). The chain has TRBV5-6 and TRBJ2-3; the D gene is possibly TRBD2 (6 bases). The DNA for the CDR3 is TGTGCCAGCAGCTTGGATTGGGCTGGAGGGAGAAGTGGGGCAGATACGCAGTATTTT. Amino acid sequence: CASSLDWAGGRSGADTQYF.